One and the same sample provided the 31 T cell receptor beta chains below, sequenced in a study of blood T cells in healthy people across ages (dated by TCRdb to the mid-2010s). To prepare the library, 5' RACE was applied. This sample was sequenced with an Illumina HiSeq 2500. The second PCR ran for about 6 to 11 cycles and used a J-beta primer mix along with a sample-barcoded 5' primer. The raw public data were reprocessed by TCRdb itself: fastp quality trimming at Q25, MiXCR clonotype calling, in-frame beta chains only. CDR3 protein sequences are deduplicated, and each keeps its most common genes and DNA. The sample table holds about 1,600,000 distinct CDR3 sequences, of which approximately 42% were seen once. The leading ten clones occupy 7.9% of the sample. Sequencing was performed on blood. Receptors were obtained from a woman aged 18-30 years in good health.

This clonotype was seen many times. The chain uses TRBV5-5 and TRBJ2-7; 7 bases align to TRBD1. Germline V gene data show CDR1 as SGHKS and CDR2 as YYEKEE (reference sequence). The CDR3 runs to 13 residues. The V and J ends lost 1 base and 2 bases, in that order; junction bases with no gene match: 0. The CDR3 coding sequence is TGTGCCAGCAGCTTGACAGGGGCCTACGAGCAGTACTTC. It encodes CASSLTGAYEQYF.

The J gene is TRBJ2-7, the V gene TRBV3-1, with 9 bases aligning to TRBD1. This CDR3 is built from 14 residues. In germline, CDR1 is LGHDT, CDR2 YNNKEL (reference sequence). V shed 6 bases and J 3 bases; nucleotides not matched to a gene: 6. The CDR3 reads CASRRTGENYEQYF. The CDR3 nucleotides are TGTGCCAGCAGGAGGACAGGGGAGAACTACGAGCAGTACTTC.

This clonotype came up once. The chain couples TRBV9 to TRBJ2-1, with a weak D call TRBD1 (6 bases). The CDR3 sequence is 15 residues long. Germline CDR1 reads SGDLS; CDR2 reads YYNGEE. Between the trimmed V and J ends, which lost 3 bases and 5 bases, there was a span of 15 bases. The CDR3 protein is CASSATWGRDNEQFF. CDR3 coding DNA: TGTGCCAGCAGCGCTACCTGGGGGCGGGACAATGAGCAGTTCTTC.

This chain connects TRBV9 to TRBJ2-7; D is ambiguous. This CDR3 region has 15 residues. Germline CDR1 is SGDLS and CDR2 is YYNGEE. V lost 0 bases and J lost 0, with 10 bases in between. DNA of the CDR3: TGTGCCAGCAGCGTAGATGAGCCAGACTCCTACGAGCAGTACTTC. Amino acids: CASSVDEPDSYEQYF.

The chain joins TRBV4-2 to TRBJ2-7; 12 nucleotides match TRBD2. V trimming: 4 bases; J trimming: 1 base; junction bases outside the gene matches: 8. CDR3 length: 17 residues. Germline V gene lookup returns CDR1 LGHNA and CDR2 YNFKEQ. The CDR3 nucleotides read TGTGCCAGCAGCCGATCTATCGGACTAGCGGGATCCTACGAGCAGTACTTC. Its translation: CASSRSIGLAGSYEQYF.

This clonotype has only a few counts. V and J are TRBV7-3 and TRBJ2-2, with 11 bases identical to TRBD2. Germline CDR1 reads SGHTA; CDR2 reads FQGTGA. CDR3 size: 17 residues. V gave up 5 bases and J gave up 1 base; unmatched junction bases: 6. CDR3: CASSMTSGTLNTGELFF. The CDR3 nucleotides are TGTGCCAGCAGCATGACTAGCGGGACCCTGAACACCGGGGAGCTGTTTTTT. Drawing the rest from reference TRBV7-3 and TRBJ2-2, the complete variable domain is GAGVSQTPSNKVTEKGKYVELRCDPISGHTALYWYRQSLGQGPEFLIYFQGTGAADDSGLPNDRFFAVRPEGSVSTLKIQRTERGDSAVYLCASSMTSGTLNTGELFFGEGSRLTVL.

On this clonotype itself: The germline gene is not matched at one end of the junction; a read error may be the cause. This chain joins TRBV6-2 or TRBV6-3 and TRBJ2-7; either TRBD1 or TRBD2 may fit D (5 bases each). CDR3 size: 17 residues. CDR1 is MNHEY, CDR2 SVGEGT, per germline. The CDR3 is CASISTSGTVISYEQYF. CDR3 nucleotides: TGTGCCAGCATTTCTACTTCCGGGACGGTAATCTCCTACGAACAGTACTTC.

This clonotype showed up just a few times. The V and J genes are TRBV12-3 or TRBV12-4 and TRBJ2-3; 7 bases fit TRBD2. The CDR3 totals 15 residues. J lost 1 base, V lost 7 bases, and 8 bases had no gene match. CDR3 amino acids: CASKTRTSGTDTQYF. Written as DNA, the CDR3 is TGTGCCAGCAAAACTAGGACTAGTGGCACAGATACGCAGTATTTT.

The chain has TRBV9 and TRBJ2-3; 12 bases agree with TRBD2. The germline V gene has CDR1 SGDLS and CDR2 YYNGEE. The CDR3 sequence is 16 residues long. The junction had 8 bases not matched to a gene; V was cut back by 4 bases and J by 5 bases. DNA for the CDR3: TGTGCCAGCAGCATGCTAGCGGGAGGGCTTGGAGATACGCAGTATTTT. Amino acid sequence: CASSMLAGGLGDTQYF.

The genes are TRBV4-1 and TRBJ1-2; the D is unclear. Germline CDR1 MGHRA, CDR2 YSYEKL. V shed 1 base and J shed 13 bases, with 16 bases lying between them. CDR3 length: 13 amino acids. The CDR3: CASSQAEQLRFTF. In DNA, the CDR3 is TGCGCCAGCAGCCAAGCCGAACAGCTAAGGTTCACCTTC.

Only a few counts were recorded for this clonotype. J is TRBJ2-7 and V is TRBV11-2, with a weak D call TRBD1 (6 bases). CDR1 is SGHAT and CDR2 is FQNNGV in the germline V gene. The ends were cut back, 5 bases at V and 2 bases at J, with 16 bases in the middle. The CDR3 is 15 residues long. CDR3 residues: CASSDKGGIPYEQYF. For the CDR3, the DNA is TGTGCCAGCAGCGATAAAGGGGGAATTCCCTACGAGCAGTACTTC.

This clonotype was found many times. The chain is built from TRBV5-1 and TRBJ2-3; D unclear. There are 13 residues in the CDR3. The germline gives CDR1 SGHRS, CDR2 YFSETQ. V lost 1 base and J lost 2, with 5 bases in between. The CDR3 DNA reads TGCGCCAGCAGCTTGAGGAACACAGATACGCAGTATTTT. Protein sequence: CASSLRNTDTQYF.

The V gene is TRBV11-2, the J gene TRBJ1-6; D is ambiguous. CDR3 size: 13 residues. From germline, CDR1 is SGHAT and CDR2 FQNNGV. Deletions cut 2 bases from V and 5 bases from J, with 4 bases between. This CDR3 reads CASSLLDNSPLHF. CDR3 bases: TGTGCCAGCAGCTTATTAGATAATTCACCCCTCCACTTT.

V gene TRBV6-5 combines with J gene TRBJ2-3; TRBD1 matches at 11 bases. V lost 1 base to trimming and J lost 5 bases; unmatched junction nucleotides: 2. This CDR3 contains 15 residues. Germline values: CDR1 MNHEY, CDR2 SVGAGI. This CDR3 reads CASSYWGTGGDTQYF. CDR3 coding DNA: TGTGCCAGCAGTTACTGGGGGACAGGGGGAGATACGCAGTATTTT.

Here the CDR3 reads CASSLVGSGRALGQETQYF. DNA of the CDR3: TGTGCCAGCAGCTTAGTGGGCAGCGGGAGGGCCTTAGGGCAAGAGACCCAGTACTTC. This chain uses TRBV7-2 with TRBJ2-5; 10 positions match TRBD2. J gave up 2 bases and V 1 base, and 13 bases lay outside the gene matches. CDR1 is SGHTA and CDR2 is FQGNSA in the germline V gene. The CDR3 contains 19 residues.

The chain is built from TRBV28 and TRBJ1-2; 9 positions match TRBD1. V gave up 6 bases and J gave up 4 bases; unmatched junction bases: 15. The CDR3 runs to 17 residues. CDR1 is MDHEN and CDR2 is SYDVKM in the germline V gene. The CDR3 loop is CASSHPPGTGNSYGYTF. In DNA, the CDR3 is TGTGCCAGCAGCCACCCGCCAGGGACAGGGAATAGCTATGGCTACACCTTC.

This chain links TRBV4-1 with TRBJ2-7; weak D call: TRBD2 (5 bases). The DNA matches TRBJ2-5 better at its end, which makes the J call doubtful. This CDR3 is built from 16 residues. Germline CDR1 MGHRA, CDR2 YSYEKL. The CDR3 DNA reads TGCGCCAGCAGCCCACCCTTGGACTCTTCTTTGGGGACCCAGTACTTC. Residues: CASSPPLDSSLGTQYF.

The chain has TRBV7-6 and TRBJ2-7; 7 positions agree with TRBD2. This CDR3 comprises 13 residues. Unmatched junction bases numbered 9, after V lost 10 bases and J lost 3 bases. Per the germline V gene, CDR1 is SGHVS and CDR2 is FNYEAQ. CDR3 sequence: CATGPGGHYEQYF. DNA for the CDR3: TGTGCCACAGGCCCGGGAGGCCACTACGAGCAGTACTTC.

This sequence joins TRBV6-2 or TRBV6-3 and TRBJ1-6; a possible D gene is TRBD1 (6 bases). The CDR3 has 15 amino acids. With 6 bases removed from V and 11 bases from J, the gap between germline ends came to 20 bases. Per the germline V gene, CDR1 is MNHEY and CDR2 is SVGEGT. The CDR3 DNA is TGTGCCAGCAGCCCGTCACAGGGCATTGGGACACCCCTCCACTTT. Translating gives CASSPSQGIGTPLHF.

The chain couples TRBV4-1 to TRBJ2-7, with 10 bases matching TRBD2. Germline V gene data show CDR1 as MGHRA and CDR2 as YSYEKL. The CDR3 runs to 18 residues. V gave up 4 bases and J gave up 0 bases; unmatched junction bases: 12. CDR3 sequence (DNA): TGCGCCAGCAGCCGAGGACTAGCGGTTTTCCCGAGCTCCTACGAGCAGTACTTC. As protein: CASSRGLAVFPSSYEQYF.

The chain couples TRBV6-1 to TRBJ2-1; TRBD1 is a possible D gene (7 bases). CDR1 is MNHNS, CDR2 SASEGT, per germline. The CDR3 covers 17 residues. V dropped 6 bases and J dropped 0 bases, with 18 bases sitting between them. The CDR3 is CASRVKGAGYSYNEQFF. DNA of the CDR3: TGTGCCAGCAGAGTTAAGGGGGCGGGATACTCCTACAATGAGCAGTTCTTC.

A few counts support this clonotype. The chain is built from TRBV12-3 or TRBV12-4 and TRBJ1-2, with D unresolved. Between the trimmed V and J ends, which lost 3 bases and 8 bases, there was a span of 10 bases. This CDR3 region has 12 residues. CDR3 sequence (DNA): TGTGCCAGCAGTTTGAGGTTGGAAGGCTACACCTTC. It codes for CASSLRLEGYTF.

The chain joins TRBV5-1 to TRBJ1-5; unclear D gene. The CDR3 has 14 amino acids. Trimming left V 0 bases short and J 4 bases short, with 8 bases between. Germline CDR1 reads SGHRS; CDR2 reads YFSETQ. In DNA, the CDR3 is TGCGCCAGCAGCTTGGGTATAGAGAATCAGCCCCAGCATTTT. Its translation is CASSLGIENQPQHF.

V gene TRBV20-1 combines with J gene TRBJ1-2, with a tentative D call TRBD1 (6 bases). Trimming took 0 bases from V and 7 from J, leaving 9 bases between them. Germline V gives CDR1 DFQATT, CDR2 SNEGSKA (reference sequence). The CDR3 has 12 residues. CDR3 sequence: CSARDTGSGYTF. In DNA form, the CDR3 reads TGCAGTGCTAGAGATACAGGGTCTGGCTACACCTTC.

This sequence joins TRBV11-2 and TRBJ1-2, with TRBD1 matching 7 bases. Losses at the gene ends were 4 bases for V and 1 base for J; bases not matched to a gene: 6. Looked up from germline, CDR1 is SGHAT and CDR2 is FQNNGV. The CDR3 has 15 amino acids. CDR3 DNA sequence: TGTGCCAGCAGCTCACGGACAGGCGGTAACTATGGCTACACCTTC. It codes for CASSSRTGGNYGYTF.

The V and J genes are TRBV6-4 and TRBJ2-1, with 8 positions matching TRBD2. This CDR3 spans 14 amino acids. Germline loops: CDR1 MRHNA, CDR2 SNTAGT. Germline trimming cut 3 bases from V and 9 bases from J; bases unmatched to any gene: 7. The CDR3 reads CASSEAGGYGEQFF. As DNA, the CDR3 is TGTGCCAGCAGTGAGGCGGGAGGCTACGGTGAGCAGTTCTTC.

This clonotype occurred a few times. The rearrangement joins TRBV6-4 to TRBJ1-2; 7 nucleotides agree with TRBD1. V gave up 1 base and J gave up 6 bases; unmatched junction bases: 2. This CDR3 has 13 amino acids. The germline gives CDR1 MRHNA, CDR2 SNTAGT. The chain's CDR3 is CASSDFRGNGYTF. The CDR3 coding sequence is TGTGCCAGCAGTGACTTCAGGGGGAATGGCTACACCTTC.

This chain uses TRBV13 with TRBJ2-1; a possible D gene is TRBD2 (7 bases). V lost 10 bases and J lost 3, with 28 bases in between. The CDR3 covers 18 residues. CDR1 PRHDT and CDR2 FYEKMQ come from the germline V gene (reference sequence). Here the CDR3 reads CANREGVYASLDYNEQFF. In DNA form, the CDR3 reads TGTGCCAACAGGGAGGGAGTTTATGCCTCCTTAGACTACAATGAGCAGTTCTTC.

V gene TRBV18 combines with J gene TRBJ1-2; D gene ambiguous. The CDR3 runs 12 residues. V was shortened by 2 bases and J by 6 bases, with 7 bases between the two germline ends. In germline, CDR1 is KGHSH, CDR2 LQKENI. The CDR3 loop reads CASSPVLDGYTF. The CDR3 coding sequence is TGTGCCAGCTCACCAGTCTTAGATGGCTACACCTTC. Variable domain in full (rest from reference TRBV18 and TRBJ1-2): NAGVMQNPRHLVRRRGQEARLRCSPMKGHSHVYWYRQLPEEGLKFMVYLQKENIIDESGMPKERFSAEFPKEGPSILRIQQVVRGDSAAYFCASSPVLDGYTFGSGTRLTVV.

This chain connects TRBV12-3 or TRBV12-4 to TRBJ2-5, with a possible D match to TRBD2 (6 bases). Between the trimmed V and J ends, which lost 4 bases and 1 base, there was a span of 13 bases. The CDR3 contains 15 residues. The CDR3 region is CASSYPIGGQETQYF. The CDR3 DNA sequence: TGTGCCAGCAGTTACCCTATCGGGGGCCAAGAGACCCAGTACTTC.

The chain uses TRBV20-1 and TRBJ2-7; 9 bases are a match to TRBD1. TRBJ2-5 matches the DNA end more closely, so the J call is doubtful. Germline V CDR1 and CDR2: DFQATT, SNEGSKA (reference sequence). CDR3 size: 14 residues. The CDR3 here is CSAGGQGLTETQYF. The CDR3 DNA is TGCAGTGCTGGAGGACAGGGGTTGACAGAGACCCAGTACTTC.